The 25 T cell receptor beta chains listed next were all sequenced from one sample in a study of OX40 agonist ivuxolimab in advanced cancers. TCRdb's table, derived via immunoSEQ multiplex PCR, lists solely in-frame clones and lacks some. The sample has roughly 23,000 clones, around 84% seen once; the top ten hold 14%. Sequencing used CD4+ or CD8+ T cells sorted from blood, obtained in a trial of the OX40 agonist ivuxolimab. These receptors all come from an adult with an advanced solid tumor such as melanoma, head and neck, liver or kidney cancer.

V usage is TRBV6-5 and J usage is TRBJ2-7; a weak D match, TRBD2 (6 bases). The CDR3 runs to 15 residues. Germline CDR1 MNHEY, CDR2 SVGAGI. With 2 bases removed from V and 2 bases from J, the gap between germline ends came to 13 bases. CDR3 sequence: CASSYPMGGAYEQYF. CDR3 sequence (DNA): TGTGCCAGCAGTTACCCGATGGGGGGAGCCTACGAGCAGTACTTC.

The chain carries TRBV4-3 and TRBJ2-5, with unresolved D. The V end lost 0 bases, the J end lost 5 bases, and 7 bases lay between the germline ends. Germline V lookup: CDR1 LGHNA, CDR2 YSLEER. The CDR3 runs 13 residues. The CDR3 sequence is CASSQDSWETQYF. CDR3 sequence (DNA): TGCGCCAGCAGCCAAGATTCGTGGGAGACCCAGTACTTC.

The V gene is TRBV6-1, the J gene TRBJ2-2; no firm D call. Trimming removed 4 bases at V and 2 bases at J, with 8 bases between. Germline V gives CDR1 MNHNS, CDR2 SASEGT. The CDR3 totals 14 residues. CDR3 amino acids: CASSVVGNTGELFF. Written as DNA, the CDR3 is TGTGCCAGCAGTGTCGTCGGAAACACCGGGGAGCTGTTTTTT.

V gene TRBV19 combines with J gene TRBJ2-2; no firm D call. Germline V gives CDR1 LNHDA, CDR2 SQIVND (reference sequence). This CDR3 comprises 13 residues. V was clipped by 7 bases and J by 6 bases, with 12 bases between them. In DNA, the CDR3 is TGTGCCAGTAACGACGGGTATGCCGGGGAGCTGTTTTTT. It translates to CASNDGYAGELFF.

Here the CDR3 DNA reads TGCGCCAGCAGCCAAGTACTCGGTGTGACAGTGATTTATGGCTACACCTTC. Protein sequence: CASSQVLGVTVIYGYTF. The chain combines TRBV4-1 with TRBJ1-2; possibly TRBD1 for D (5 bases). Germline V gives CDR1 MGHRA, CDR2 YSYEKL. Trimming cost V 1 base and J 5 bases, with 20 bases left between them. This CDR3 is 17 amino acids long.

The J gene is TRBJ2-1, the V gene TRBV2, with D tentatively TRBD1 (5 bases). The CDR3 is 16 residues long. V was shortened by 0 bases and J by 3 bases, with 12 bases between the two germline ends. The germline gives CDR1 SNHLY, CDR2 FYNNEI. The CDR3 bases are TGTGCCAGCAGTGAAGCTCGGACAACCATCTACAATGAGCAGTTCTTC. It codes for CASSEARTTIYNEQFF. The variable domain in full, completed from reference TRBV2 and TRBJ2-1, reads EPEVTQTPSHQVTQMGQEVILRCVPISNHLYFYWYRQILGQKVEFLVSFYNNEISEKSEIFDDQFSVERPDGSNFTLKIRSTKLEDSAMYFCASSEARTTIYNEQFFGPGTRLTVL.

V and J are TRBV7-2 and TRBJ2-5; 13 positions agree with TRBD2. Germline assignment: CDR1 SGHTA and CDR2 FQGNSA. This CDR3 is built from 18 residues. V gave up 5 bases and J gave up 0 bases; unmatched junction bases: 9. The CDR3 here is CASSPRTSGGRYQETQYF. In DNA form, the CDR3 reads TGTGCCAGCAGCCCCCGGACTAGCGGGGGCCGGTACCAAGAGACCCAGTACTTC.

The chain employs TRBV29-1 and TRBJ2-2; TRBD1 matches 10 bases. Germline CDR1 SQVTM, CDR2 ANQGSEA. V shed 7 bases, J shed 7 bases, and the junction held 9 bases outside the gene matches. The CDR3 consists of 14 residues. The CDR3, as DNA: TGCAGCGGGACCGGGACAGGGGACTTCGGGGAGCTGTTTTTT. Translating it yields CSGTGTGDFGELFF.

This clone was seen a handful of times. For the CDR3, the DNA is TGTGCCAGCAGCCTGGGACAGGGAAAAGACTGGACCTACGAGCAGTACTTC. This sequence encodes CASSLGQGKDWTYEQYF. The chain is built from TRBV7-8 and TRBJ2-7; 9 nucleotides align to TRBD1. The CDR3 runs 17 residues. Germline CDR1 SGHVS, CDR2 FQNEAQ. Unmatched junction bases numbered 13, after V lost 5 bases and J lost 2 bases.

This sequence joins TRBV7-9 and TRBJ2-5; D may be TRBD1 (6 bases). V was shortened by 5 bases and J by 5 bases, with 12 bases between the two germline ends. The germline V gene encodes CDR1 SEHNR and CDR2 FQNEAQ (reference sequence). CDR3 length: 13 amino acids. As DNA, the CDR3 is TGTGCCAGCAGCCACGGGCAGGGGGAGACCCAGTACTTC. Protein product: CASSHGQGETQYF.

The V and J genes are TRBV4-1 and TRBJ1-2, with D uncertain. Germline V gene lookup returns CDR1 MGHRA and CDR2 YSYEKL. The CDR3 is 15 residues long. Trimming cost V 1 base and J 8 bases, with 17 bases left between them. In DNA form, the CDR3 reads TGCGCCAGCAGCCAAGGGCCGAACAACATGGAAGGCTACACCTTC. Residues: CASSQGPNNMEGYTF.

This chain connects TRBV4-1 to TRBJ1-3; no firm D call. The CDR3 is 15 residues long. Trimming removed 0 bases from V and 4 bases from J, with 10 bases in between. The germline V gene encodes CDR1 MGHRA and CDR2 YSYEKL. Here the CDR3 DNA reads TGCGCCAGCAGCCAAGATCCGGGTGCAGGAAACACCATATATTTT. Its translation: CASSQDPGAGNTIYF.

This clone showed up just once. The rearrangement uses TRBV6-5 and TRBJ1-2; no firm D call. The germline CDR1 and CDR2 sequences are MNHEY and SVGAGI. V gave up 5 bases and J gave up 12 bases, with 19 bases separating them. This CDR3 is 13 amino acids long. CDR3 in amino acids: CASSTTWPGVDTF. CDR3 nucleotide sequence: TGTGCCAGCAGTACGACCTGGCCTGGGGTGGACACCTTC.

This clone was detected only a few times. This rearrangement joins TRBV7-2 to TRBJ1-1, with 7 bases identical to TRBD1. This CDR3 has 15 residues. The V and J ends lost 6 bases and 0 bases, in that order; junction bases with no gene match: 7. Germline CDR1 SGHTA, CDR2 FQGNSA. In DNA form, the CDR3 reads TGTGCCAGCAGAGAATTACAGGGGATGAACACTGAAGCTTTCTTT. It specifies CASRELQGMNTEAFF.

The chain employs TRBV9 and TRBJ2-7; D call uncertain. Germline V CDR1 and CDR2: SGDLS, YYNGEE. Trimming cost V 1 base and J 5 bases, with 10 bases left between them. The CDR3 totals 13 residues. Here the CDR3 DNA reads TGTGCCAGCAGCGTACGGGCTGGGAACGAGCAGTACTTC. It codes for CASSVRAGNEQYF. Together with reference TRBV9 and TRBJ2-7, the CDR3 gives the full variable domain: DSGVTQTPKHLITATGQRVTLRCSPRSGDLSVYWYQQSLDQGLQFLIQYYNGEERAKGNILERFSAQQFPDLHSELNLSSLELGDSALYFCASSVRAGNEQYFGPGTRLTVT.

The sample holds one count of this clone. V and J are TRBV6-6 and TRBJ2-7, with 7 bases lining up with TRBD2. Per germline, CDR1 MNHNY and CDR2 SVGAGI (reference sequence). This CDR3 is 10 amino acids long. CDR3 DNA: TGTGGCGCGGGGGACTACGAGCAGTACTTC. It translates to CGAGDYEQYF.

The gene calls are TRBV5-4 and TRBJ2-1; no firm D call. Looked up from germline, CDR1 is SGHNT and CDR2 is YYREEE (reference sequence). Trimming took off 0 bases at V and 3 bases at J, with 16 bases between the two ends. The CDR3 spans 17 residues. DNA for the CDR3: TGTGCCAGCAGCTTGGGCCCCAACGTACCACTCTACAATGAGCAGTTCTTC. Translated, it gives CASSLGPNVPLYNEQFF.

CDR3 residues: CSVPRGSGYGYTF. CDR3 in DNA: TGCAGCGTCCCCAGGGGAAGCGGCTATGGCTACACCTTC. The V call is TRBV29-1, the J call TRBJ1-2; D might be TRBD1 (6 bases). The CDR3 runs 13 residues. V was trimmed by 6 bases and J by 4 bases, leaving 15 bases between them. Germline assignment: CDR1 SQVTM and CDR2 ANQGSEA.

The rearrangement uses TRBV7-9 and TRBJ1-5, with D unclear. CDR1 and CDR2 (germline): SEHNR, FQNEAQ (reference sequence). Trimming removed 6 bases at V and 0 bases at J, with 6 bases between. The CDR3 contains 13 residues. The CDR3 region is CASRQDSNQPQHF. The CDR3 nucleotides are TGTGCCAGCAGGCAGGATAGCAATCAGCCCCAGCATTTT.

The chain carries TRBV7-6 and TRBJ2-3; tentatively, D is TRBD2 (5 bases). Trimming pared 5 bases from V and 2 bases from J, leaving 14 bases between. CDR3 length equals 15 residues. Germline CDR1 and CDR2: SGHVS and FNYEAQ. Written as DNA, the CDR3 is TGTGCCAGCAGCGAGGGAGTACCCCTCACAGATACGCAGTATTTT. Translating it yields CASSEGVPLTDTQYF.

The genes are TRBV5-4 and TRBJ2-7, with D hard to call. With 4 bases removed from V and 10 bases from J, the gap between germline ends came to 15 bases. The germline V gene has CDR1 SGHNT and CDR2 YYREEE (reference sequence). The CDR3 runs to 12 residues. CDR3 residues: CASSPGKMEQYF. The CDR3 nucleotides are TGTGCCAGCAGCCCAGGAAAAATGGAACAGTACTTC.

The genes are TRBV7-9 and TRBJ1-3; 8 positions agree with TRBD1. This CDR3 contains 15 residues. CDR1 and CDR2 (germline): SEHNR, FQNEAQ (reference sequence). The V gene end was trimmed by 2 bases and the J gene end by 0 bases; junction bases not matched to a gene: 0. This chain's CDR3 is CASSLTGGSGNTIYF. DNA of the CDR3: TGTGCCAGCAGCTTAACAGGGGGCTCTGGAAACACCATATATTTT.

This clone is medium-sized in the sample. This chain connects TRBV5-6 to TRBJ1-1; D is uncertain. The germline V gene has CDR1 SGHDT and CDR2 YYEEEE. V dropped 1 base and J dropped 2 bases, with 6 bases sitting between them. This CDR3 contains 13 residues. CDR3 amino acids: CASSLTVNTEAFF. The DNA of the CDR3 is TGTGCCAGCAGCTTGACCGTTAACACTGAAGCTTTCTTT.

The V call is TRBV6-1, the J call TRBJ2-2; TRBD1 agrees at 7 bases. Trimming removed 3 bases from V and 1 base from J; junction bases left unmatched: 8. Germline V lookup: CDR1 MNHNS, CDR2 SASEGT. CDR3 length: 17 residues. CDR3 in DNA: TGTGCCAGCAGTGACCTCGGGACAGTGAGGAACACCGGGGAGCTGTTTTTT. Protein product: CASSDLGTVRNTGELFF.

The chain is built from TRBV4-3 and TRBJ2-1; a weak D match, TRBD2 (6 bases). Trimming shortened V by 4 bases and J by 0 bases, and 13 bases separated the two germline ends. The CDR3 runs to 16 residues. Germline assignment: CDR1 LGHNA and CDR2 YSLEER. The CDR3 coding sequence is TGCGCCAGCAGCCCCCAGTGGAGGGGCTCCTACAATGAGCAGTTCTTC. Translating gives CASSPQWRGSYNEQFF.